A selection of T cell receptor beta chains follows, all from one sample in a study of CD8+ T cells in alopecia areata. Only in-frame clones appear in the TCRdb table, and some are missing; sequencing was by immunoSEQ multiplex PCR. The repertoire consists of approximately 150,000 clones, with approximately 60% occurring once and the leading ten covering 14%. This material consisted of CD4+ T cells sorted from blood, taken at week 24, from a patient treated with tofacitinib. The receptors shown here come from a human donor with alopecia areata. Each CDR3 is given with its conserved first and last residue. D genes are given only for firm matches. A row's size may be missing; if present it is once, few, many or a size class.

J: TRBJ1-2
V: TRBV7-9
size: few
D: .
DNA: TGTGCCAGCAGCTTAAAGATGAACTATGGCTACACCTTC
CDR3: CASSLKMNYGYTF

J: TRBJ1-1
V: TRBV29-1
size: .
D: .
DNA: TGCAGCGCAAACATATTTCCGAACACTGAAGCTTTCTTT
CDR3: CSANIFPNTEAFF

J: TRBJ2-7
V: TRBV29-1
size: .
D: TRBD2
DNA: TGCAGCGTTGTTTTCGGTGGGGGGGTAAGCGAGCAGTACTTC
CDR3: CSVVFGGGVSEQYF

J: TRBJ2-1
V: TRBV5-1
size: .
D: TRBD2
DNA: TGCGCCAGCAGCTATAGCGGGGGTACCTACAATGAGCAGTTCTTC
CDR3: CASSYSGGTYNEQFF

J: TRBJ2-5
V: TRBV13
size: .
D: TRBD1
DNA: TGTGCCAGCAGCTTAAGGACAGGGTTGGAGACCCAGTACTTC
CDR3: CASSLRTGLETQYF

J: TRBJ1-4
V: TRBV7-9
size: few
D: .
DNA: TGTGCCAGCAGCGCCCGCGGCGGGGAAAAACTGTTTTTT
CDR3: CASSARGGEKLFF

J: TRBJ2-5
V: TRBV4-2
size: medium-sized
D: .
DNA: TGTGCCAGCAGCCAAGATCAGGGCGGAACACAAGAGACCCAGTACTTC
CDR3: CASSQDQGGTQETQYF

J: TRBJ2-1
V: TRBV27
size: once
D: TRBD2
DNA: TGTGCCAGCACAAAACCCGGGACTAGCGGCCACAATGAGCAGTTCTTC
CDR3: CASTKPGTSGHNEQFF

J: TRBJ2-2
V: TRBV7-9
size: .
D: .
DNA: TGTGCCAGCAGCTTAGGGTACGGGGTGGACCTGTTTTTT
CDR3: CASSLGYGVDLFF

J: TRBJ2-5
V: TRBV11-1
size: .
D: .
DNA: TGTGCCAGCAGACATGCCCCAAGAGAGACCCAGTACTTC
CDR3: CASRHAPRETQYF

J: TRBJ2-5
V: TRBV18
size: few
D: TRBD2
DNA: TGTGCCAGCTCACCACCCGGACTAGCGGGGGGAATGGGAGAGACCCAGTACTTC
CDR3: CASSPPGLAGGMGETQYF

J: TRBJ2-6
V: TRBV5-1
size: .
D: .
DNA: TGCGCCAGCAGCTTGGGGCAGCTCTCTGGGGCCAACGTCCTGACTTTC
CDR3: CASSLGQLSGANVLTF